This TCR beta chain is drawn from a study of blood T cell repertoires in COVID-19. Study-wide background: The cDNA or gDNA used as material had been derived from T cells, B-cell-depleted T cells, or PBMCs.

Only in-frame clones appear in the TCRdb table, and some are missing; sequencing was by immunoSEQ multiplex PCR. Among about 140,000 clones listed, roughly 80% were seen once. Germline assignment: CDR1 LGHDT and CDR2 YNNKEL (reference sequence). The CDR3 spans 16 residues. Trimming took 1 base from V and 3 from J, leaving 16 bases between them. The clonotype was recovered from a human donor in a cohort sampled during active COVID-19. Source material: peripheral blood. The chain couples TRBV3-1 (or the pseudogene TRBV3-2) to TRBJ2-7; D unresolved. The CDR3 protein is CASSQGFLRSIYEQYF. The CDR3 DNA reads TGTGCCAGCAGCCAAGGATTCCTGCGGTCGATCTACGAGCAGTACTTC.